One sample yielded the 31 T cell receptor beta chains listed below, sequenced in a study of PD-1 blockade in classical Hodgkin lymphoma (dated by TCRdb to about 2020). Libraries were prepared through the immunoSEQ multiplex PCR assay. TCRdb retrieved this table from immuneACCESS and kept in-frame rearrangements only. Not all clones are present; in checked studies, unresolved V genes account for under half, and no reason is known for the remainder. The table for this sample lists about 16,000 clones; over 60% of them were counted only once. Of the sample, 9.5% to 12% is held by the ten largest clones. The sample's time point, from its label and the paper: cycle 1 day 1 (C1D1), immediately before nivolumab initiation. Every trial patient had relapsed after autologous stem cell transplantation, and cohorts A, B and C differed in prior brentuximab vedotin exposure. The sequences come from peripheral blood mononuclear cells (PBMCs), collected at baseline. All receptors derive from a human donor with classical Hodgkin lymphoma.

The V call is TRBV6-6, the J call TRBJ2-3; no firm D call. The CDR3 consists of 12 residues. Germline V CDR1 and CDR2: MNHNY, SVGAGI (reference sequence). Deletions cut 6 bases from V and 0 bases from J, with 4 bases between. The CDR3 loop reads CASSRSTDTQYF. The CDR3 DNA reads TGTGCCAGCAGCCGAAGCACAGATACGCAGTATTTT.

This chain joins TRBV9 and TRBJ2-3; D may be TRBD2 (5 bases). The V end was cut by 0 bases, the J end by 5 bases, with 10 bases between. This CDR3 is built from 14 residues. Germline V gene data show CDR1 as SGDLS and CDR2 as YYNGEE. CDR3 protein: CASSVDTSIDTQYF. CDR3 sequence (DNA): TGTGCCAGCAGCGTAGATACTAGTATAGATACGCAGTATTTT. The variable domain in full, with the rest retrieved from reference TRBV9 and TRBJ2-3, is DSGVTQTPKHLITATGQRVTLRCSPRSGDLSVYWYQQSLDQGLQFLIQYYNGEERAKGNILERFSAQQFPDLHSELNLSSLELGDSALYFCASSVDTSIDTQYFGPGTRLTVL.

The chain joins TRBV11-2 to TRBJ1-1, with D uncertain. V gave up 4 bases and J gave up 2 bases, with 8 bases separating them. Germline CDR1 is SGHAT and CDR2 is FQNNGV. The CDR3 is 13 residues long. Here the CDR3 DNA reads TGTGCCAGCAGCTCCACGAGAAACACTGAAGCTTTCTTT. Its translation is CASSSTRNTEAFF.

V is TRBV6-4 and J is TRBJ2-7, with TRBD1 matching 10 bases. Germline lookup yields CDR1 MRHNA and CDR2 SNTAGT. This CDR3 has 14 amino acids. V gave up 6 bases and J gave up 3 bases; unmatched junction bases: 5. This CDR3 is CASSPGTGDYEQYF. CDR3 DNA sequence: TGTGCCAGCAGCCCCGGGACAGGGGACTACGAGCAGTACTTC.

V is TRBV27 and J is TRBJ2-7, with 8 positions matching TRBD2. With 3 bases clipped from V and 4 bases from J, the junction kept 2 bases outside the gene matches. The CDR3 covers 13 residues. Germline V CDR1 and CDR2: MNHEY, SMNVEV (reference sequence). CDR3 loop: CASSLIAGYEQYF. The CDR3 nucleotides are TGTGCCAGCAGTTTGATAGCGGGATACGAGCAGTACTTC.

V gene TRBV4-2 combines with J gene TRBJ1-1; 8 bases are shared with TRBD1. J lost 4 bases, V lost 5 bases, and 12 bases had no gene match. This CDR3 has 16 amino acids. Germline assignment: CDR1 LGHNA and CDR2 YNFKEQ. CDR3 nucleotide sequence: TGTGCCAGCAGCACGACACCGGACAGGGCAAGCACTGAAGCTTTCTTT. Protein sequence: CASSTTPDRASTEAFF.

The chain uses TRBV4-2 and TRBJ2-3, with 7 bases that match TRBD2. Trimming removed 4 bases from V and 4 bases from J; junction bases left unmatched: 2. Per the germline V gene, CDR1 is LGHNA and CDR2 is YNFKEQ. The CDR3 runs 13 residues. The CDR3 sequence is CASSRGGADTQYF. The CDR3 region has the DNA TGTGCCAGCAGCCGGGGGGGGGCAGATACGCAGTATTTT.

By sample fraction, this clone is medium-sized. The rearrangement uses TRBV10-3 and TRBJ2-7; 7 positions match TRBD2. This CDR3 is built from 20 residues. Per the germline V gene, CDR1 is ENHRY and CDR2 is SYGVKD. The V segment lost 4 bases and the J segment 0 bases; nucleotides outside the gene matches: 21. In DNA form, the CDR3 reads TGTGCCATCAGTGTTGGTAGCGGGTCTTTAACAGCCCCCTCCTCCTACGAGCAGTACTTC. Its translation: CAISVGSGSLTAPSSYEQYF.

This rearrangement joins TRBV11-3 to TRBJ2-7; 8 bases line up with TRBD2. The end of the DNA aligns better with TRBJ2-1, so the J call may be wrong. The CDR3 consists of 16 residues. In germline, CDR1 is SGHNT, CDR2 YENEEA. The DNA of the CDR3 is TGTGCCAGCAGCTTAGAAGGTAGCGGGATTTACAATGAGCAGTTCTTC. Amino acids: CASSLEGSGIYNEQFF.

The sample holds one count of this clone. The chain is built from TRBV7-9 and TRBJ2-2; 9 bases are a match to TRBD1. Germline CDR1 and CDR2: SEHNR and FQNEAQ (reference sequence). J lost 6 bases, V lost 5 bases, and 1 base had no gene match. The CDR3 runs to 13 residues. CDR3 protein: CASSRTGAGELFF. The CDR3, as DNA: TGTGCCAGCAGCCGGACAGGGGCCGGGGAGCTGTTTTTT.

This clone qualifies as medium-sized. The chain links TRBV4-1 to TRBJ1-5; D possibly corresponds to TRBD1 (6 bases). There are 16 residues in the CDR3. CDR1 MGHRA and CDR2 YSYEKL come from the germline V gene. V was trimmed by 4 bases and J by 1 base, leaving 14 bases between them. This CDR3 reads CASSLTGSSSNQPQHF. CDR3 coding DNA: TGCGCCAGCAGCCTTACAGGGAGTAGCAGCAATCAGCCCCAGCATTTT.

V gene TRBV21-1 combines with J gene TRBJ1-2. TRBV21-1 is a recognized pseudogene. The CDR3 extends over 15 amino acids. Written as DNA, the CDR3 is TGTGCCAGCAGCAAAGGTGACCAATCGGGCTATGGCTACACCTTC. This translates into CASSKGDQSGYGYTF.

The chain is built from TRBV9 and TRBJ2-2, with 8 bases matching TRBD1. J gave up 8 bases and V 3 bases, and 9 bases lay outside the gene matches. This CDR3 has 15 amino acids. CDR1 and CDR2 from the germline V gene are SGDLS and YYNGEE. The CDR3 here is CASSEDRVLGGELFF. The CDR3 region has the DNA TGTGCCAGCAGCGAGGACAGGGTATTGGGAGGGGAGCTGTTTTTT.

The chain joins TRBV7-9 to TRBJ2-2; a possible D gene is TRBD1 (6 bases). The germline V gene encodes CDR1 SEHNR and CDR2 FQNEAQ (reference sequence). The V end lost 5 bases, the J end lost 0 bases, and 13 bases lay between the germline ends. The CDR3 totals 16 residues. CDR3 nucleotide sequence: TGTGCCAGCAGCCTTCCACAGGGTACGAACACCGGGGAGCTGTTTTTT. Translated: CASSLPQGTNTGELFF.

The J gene is TRBJ2-3, the V gene TRBV28; D unclear. This CDR3 is built from 15 residues. The germline CDR1 and CDR2 sequences are MDHEN and SYDVKM. V shed 1 base and J shed 4 bases, with 12 bases lying between them. The DNA of the CDR3 is TGTGCCAGCAGTTTATTTACCGAAAGGGCAGATACGCAGTATTTT. Translation gives CASSLFTERADTQYF.

With regard to this clone: A far larger clone is off by one base, so a read error is likely. The sample contains more than one DNA sequence encoding this CDR3. This chain uses TRBV4-1 with TRBJ2-7; no clear D. The CDR3 extends over 13 amino acids. Deletions cut 0 bases from V and 4 bases from J, with 7 bases between. Per the germline V gene, CDR1 is MGHRA and CDR2 is YSYEKL. The CDR3 DNA follows: TGCGCCAGCAGCCAAGATTTTGAGTACGAGCAGTACTTC. Residues: CASSQDFEYEQYF.

This clone appeared a few times. The chain employs TRBV2 and TRBJ1-2; D gene ambiguous. Trimming stripped 8 bases from V and 8 bases from J, with 12 bases between. This CDR3 region has 11 residues. Germline V gene data show CDR1 as SNHLY and CDR2 as FYNNEI. The CDR3 region is CASLGRAGYTF. The DNA for the CDR3 is TGTGCCAGCCTCGGAAGAGCGGGCTACACCTTC.

This clone was seen once. The J gene is TRBJ1-2, the V gene TRBV28, with D perhaps TRBD1 (5 bases). Germline CDR1 reads MDHEN; CDR2 reads SYDVKM. V shed 5 bases and J shed 6 bases, with 13 bases lying between them. The CDR3 is 13 residues long. CDR3 DNA sequence: TGTGCCAGCAGTCCACAGGATTCCCATGGCTACACCTTC. Translation: CASSPQDSHGYTF.

V gene TRBV2 combines with J gene TRBJ1-2; D is ambiguous. V lost 6 bases, J lost 6 bases, and 11 bases lay in between. The CDR3 totals 12 residues. CDR1 and CDR2 from the germline V gene are SNHLY and FYNNEI. The CDR3 here is CASRGPAHGYTF. CDR3 nucleotide sequence: TGTGCCAGCAGGGGCCCTGCCCATGGCTACACCTTC.

This clone showed up just a few times. The CDR3 DNA reads TGTGCCAGCAGTTTAGCGGGAGGTCGCACCGGGGAGCTGTTTTTT. Translated, it gives CASSLAGGRTGELFF. J is TRBJ2-2 and V is TRBV27, with 8 bases aligning to TRBD2. Germline CDR1 and CDR2: MNHEY and SMNVEV (reference sequence). Trimming at V came to 2 bases and at J to 4 bases, leaving 3 bases not matched to a gene. The length of the CDR3 is 15 residues.

This clone was observed a few times. This chain uses TRBV7-9 with TRBJ1-3, with D possibly matching TRBD1 (5 bases). Germline V lookup: CDR1 SEHNR, CDR2 FQNEAQ (reference sequence). The CDR3 runs 17 residues. Trimming left V 5 bases short and J 0 bases short, with 17 bases between. The CDR3 loop reads CASSPIGDRYSGNTIYF. The DNA of the CDR3 is TGTGCCAGCAGCCCCATCGGGGACCGCTACTCTGGAAACACCATATATTTT.

This chain connects TRBV6-1 to TRBJ1-4; 7 nucleotides line up with TRBD1. This CDR3 is 15 amino acids long. Per germline, CDR1 MNHNS and CDR2 SASEGT. Unmatched junction bases numbered 12, after V lost 8 bases and J lost 6 bases. The DNA for the CDR3 is TGTGCCAGCGGCTCCTGGGTAGGGGGCTATGAAAAACTGTTTTTT. Its protein is CASGSWVGGYEKLFF.

The rearrangement joins TRBV29-1 to TRBJ1-2; 10 bases are a match to TRBD1. V lost 7 bases and J lost 2; bases outside the gene matches: 4. The germline CDR1 and CDR2 sequences are SQVTM and ANQGSEA. The CDR3 has 13 residues. Here the CDR3 DNA reads TGCAGCGGGTGGACAGGGGGGAACTATGGCTACACCTTC. It yields the protein CSGWTGGNYGYTF.

The chain couples TRBV2 to TRBJ1-2, with D perhaps matching TRBD1 (6 bases). V lost 6 bases to trimming and J lost 3 bases, with 8 bases between them. The CDR3 covers 12 residues. Germline CDR1 and CDR2: SNHLY and FYNNEI. The CDR3 nucleotides read TGTGCCAGCAGCTGGACAGACTATGGCTACACCTTC. Protein sequence: CASSWTDYGYTF.

The gene calls are TRBV7-9 and TRBJ1-2; unclear D gene. This CDR3 is built from 14 residues. Trimming removed 1 base from V and 4 bases from J, with 10 bases in between. Germline V gene sequence: CDR1 SEHNR, CDR2 FQNEAQ (reference sequence). CDR3 coding DNA: TGTGCCAGCAGCTTAGAAAGCAGATCCTATGGCTACACCTTC. This sequence encodes CASSLESRSYGYTF.

This chain connects TRBV6-5 to TRBJ1-2; 9 nucleotides match TRBD1. The CDR3 extends over 13 amino acids. Germline CDR1 reads MNHEY; CDR2 reads SVGAGI. The junction had 3 bases not matched to a gene; V was cut back by 10 bases and J by 0 bases. CDR3 sequence: CAIRTGANYGYTF. In nucleotides, the CDR3 is TGTGCCATCCGGACAGGGGCTAACTATGGCTACACCTTC.

The V and J genes are TRBV6-1 and TRBJ2-7; 10 bases are a match to TRBD2. Trimming cost V 0 bases and J 3 bases; bases outside gene matches: 5. The CDR3 extends over 16 amino acids. Germline assignment: CDR1 MNHNS and CDR2 SASEGT. CDR3 amino acids: CASSEARSSGSYEQYF. The CDR3 nucleotides are TGTGCCAGCAGTGAAGCGCGATCTAGCGGGAGCTACGAGCAGTACTTC.

This clone was seen a handful of times. The genes are TRBV4-1 and TRBJ1-3; D is uncertain. This CDR3 contains 17 residues. The germline CDR1 and CDR2 sequences are MGHRA and YSYEKL. Trimming left V 0 bases short and J 4 bases short, with 16 bases between. The CDR3 sequence is CASSQEGLPANGNTIYF. The CDR3 DNA follows: TGCGCCAGCAGCCAAGAAGGTCTACCGGCGAACGGAAACACCATATATTTT.

The chain couples TRBV6-6 to TRBJ2-7; D possibly corresponds to TRBD1 (6 bases). The CDR3 sequence is 12 residues long. In germline, CDR1 is MNHNY, CDR2 SVGAGI (reference sequence). Trimming cost V 4 bases and J 6 bases, with 10 bases left between them. For the CDR3, the DNA is TGTGCCAGCAGTTCCCTAGGGGGCGAGCAGTACTTC. This translates into CASSSLGGEQYF.

This clone was seen more than once but under ten times. The rearrangement uses TRBV11-3 and TRBJ2-5; D could derive from TRBD1 or TRBD2 (5 bases each). Trimming cost V 5 bases and J 4 bases, with 17 bases left between them. Per germline, CDR1 SGHNT and CDR2 YENEEA. This CDR3 is 15 amino acids long. For the CDR3, the DNA is TGTGCCAGCAGCGCCCGGGACGGAGAGGGAGAGACCCAGTACTTC. It codes for CASSARDGEGETQYF.

The V call is TRBV6-1, the J call TRBJ1-5, with D maybe TRBD1 (6 bases). CDR3 length: 15 amino acids. The germline V and J ends were trimmed by 7 bases and 4 bases, with 17 bases remaining between them. Germline CDR1 is MNHNS and CDR2 is SASEGT. CDR3 in DNA: TGTGCCAGCACCGGGGGGGCCAGGGCTAATCAGCCCCAGCATTTT. It is translated as CASTGGARANQPQHF.